The clone carrying this T cell receptor (beta chain) was recorded a few times. The antigen is undetermined. V lost 2 bases and J 2 bases, leaving 17 bases between the germline ends. The CDR3 has 18 residues. From germline, CDR1 is SGHNT and CDR2 YYREEE (reference sequence). The data belong to a study of early T cells in non-severe SARS-CoV-2 infection. Findings and caveats of the study: VDJdb-based matching was biased toward anti-spike CD8 responses and missed private and CD4 specificities.

Attachment of unique molecular identifiers was made to individual cDNA molecules. TCRdb re-called the 5' RACE reads through MiXCR, storing one row per CDR3 protein. There are some 77,000 distinct CDR3 sequences in the sample; more than 4% occur only once, and around 7.3% lies in the top ten. Source: whole blood, taken at baseline. The clonotype comes from an adult who was a healthcare worker with PCR-confirmed SARS-CoV-2 infection or an uninfected control (not recorded which). The chain links TRBV5-4 to TRBJ2-6, with D perhaps TRBD2 (5 bases). As DNA, the CDR3 is TGTGCCAGCAGCTTAGAGGCGGACTCCCCTGCTGGGGCCAACGTCCTGACTTTC. This gives the protein CASSLEADSPAGANVLTF.